This is a list of T cell receptor beta chains from one sample in a study of shared clonotypes between healthy human individuals. The protocol was immunoSEQ multiplex PCR, while the TCRdb copy is restricted to in-frame clones and leaves out a portion. The table includes roughly 530,000 clones, 95% to 97% detected once. Material for sequencing was naive CD4+ T cells sorted from blood. These receptors came from a young woman in good health. Each CDR3 is given with its conserved first and last residue. The D gene is left open where the match is weak. Expanded clones are given a class, and other clones once, few, many or no size at all.

>TRBJ1-2|NA|NA|TRBV28
TGTGCCACCAAAGCCGGTGGCCGTTCCTATGGCTACACCTTC
CATKAGGRSYGYTF
>TRBJ1-2|NA|NA|TRBV27
TGTGCCAGCAGTTCGGACAGTGGAGGCTACACCTTC
CASSSDSGGYTF
>TRBJ1-4|NA|NA|TRBV2
TGTGCCAGCAGTGACTACAAGACTTTTAATGAAAAACTGTTTTTT
CASSDYKTFNEKLFF
>TRBJ1-5|NA|NA|TRBV2
TGTGCCAGCAGTCGGGAAGGCGCTTGGCAGCCCCAGCATTTT
CASSREGAWQPQHF
>TRBJ1-2|NA|NA|TRBV11-2
TGTGCCAGCAGCAATATCGGAGGCTACACCTTC
CASSNIGGYTF
>TRBJ1-4|NA|NA|TRBV30
TGTGCCTGGAGGAGCAGTGCAACTAATGAAAAACTGTTTTTT
CAWRSSATNEKLFF
>TRBJ2-6|NA|NA|TRBV15
TGTGCCACCAGCGGTACTTGGATGGGCTCGGGGTCTGGGGCCAACGTCCTGACTTTC
CATSGTWMGSGSGANVLTF
>TRBJ2-6|TRBD1|NA|TRBV19
TGTGCCAGTAGTGCGGGACAGGGTCCCTCCTCTGGGGCCAACGTCCTGACTTTC
CASSAGQGPSSGANVLTF
>TRBJ1-1|NA|NA|TRBV30
TGTGCCTGGAGTGTAGGCGACCCAGGGAACACTGAAGCTTTCTTT
CAWSVGDPGNTEAFF
>TRBJ2-1|NA|NA|TRBV7-2
TGTGCCAGCAGCTTAGCGGCTGGGTGGGTCCCCAGGCTGAAGCCGTACAATGAGCAGTTCTTC
CASSLAAGWVPRLKPYNEQFF
>TRBJ2-3|NA|NA|TRBV10-2
TGCGCCAGCAGTGGATACCGGGATGATACGCAGTATTTT
CASSGYRDDTQYF
>TRBJ1-1|NA|NA|TRBV7-9
TGTGCCAGCATTAGGGCAGGAGAGAGCACTGAAGCTTTCTTT
CASIRAGESTEAFF
>TRBJ1-4|NA|NA|TRBV15
TGTGCCACCAGCAGAGATGGCCAGTATAATGAAAAACTGTTTTTT
CATSRDGQYNEKLFF
>TRBJ1-1|NA|NA|TRBV18
TGTGCCAGCTCACCACCGAGTCAGAACACTGAAGCTTTCTTT
CASSPPSQNTEAFF
>TRBJ2-7|NA|NA|TRBV7-2
TGTGCCAGCAATTCCGCCGGGTATAGCTCCTACGAGCAGTACTTC
CASNSAGYSSYEQYF
>TRBJ2-7|TRBD1|NA|TRBV5-6
TGTGCCAGCAGAATCTTCGGGACAGGAGGCGACGAGCAGTACTTC
CASRIFGTGGDEQYF
>TRBJ1-6|NA|NA|TRBV27
TGTGCCAGCAGTCCCTGGGACGGGGGTTCACCCCTCCACTTT
CASSPWDGGSPLHF
>TRBJ1-2|NA|NA|TRBV20-1
TGCAGTGCTAGAACGTTGCTTGGCTACACCTTC
CSARTLLGYTF
>TRBJ2-7|NA|NA|TRBV7-2
TGTGCCAGCAGCTTAGAGGTTCGAGGGGACTTCTCCTACGAGCAGTACTTC
CASSLEVRGDFSYEQYF
>TRBJ1-2|TRBD1|NA|TRBV30
TGTGCCTGGAGCGAAGGGACAGGGGACTATGGCTACACCTTC
CAWSEGTGDYGYTF
>TRBJ2-7|NA|once|TRBV9
TGTGCCAGCAGCGTAGGCTCTGGGACAAGCTCCTACGAGCAGTACTTC
CASSVGSGTSSYEQYF
>TRBJ2-7|NA|few|TRBV2
TGTGCCAGCAGTAACACCTACGAGCAGTACTTC
CASSNTYEQYF
>TRBJ2-7|NA|NA|TRBV29-1
TGCAGCGCAATGGACAGAGGGACCTACGAGCAGTACTTC
CSAMDRGTYEQYF
>TRBJ2-6|NA|NA|TRBV15
TGTGCCACCAGCAGAGTGAACTCTGGGGCCAACGTCCTGACTTTC
CATSRVNSGANVLTF
>TRBJ1-4|NA|NA|TRBV5-6
TGTGCCAGCAGCTTGGCCGGCAGGGGAGAAAAACTGTTTTTT
CASSLAGRGEKLFF
>TRBJ2-1|NA|NA|TRBV30
TGTGCCTGGAGTTCGGGGAAAAATGAGCAGTTCTTC
CAWSSGKNEQFF
>TRBJ2-4|NA|NA|TRBV18
TGTGCCAGCTCACCCACGTCACTCGGGGGAACCAAAAACATTCAGTACTTC
CASSPTSLGGTKNIQYF
>TRBJ1-4|NA|once|TRBV2
TGTGCCAGCAAGGGGGGGGCCGTCGAAAAACTGTTTTTT
CASKGGAVEKLFF
>TRBJ2-5|TRBD1|NA|TRBV5-1
TGCGCCAGCAGCTTGAACAGGGGGATTCGAGAGACCCAGTACTTC
CASSLNRGIRETQYF
>TRBJ2-7|TRBD1|NA|TRBV4-1
TGCGCCAGCAGCTCGCCGGGACAGCACTACGAGCAGTACTTC
CASSSPGQHYEQYF
>TRBJ2-7|NA|few|TRBV30
TGTGCCTGGAGTGTAGGACGAGCCTACGAGCAGTACTTC
CAWSVGRAYEQYF
>TRBJ2-4|TRBD1|NA|TRBV28
TGTGCCAGCAGCACGGACAGGGTAGCCAAAAACATTCAGTACTTC
CASSTDRVAKNIQYF
>TRBJ1-5|NA|NA|TRBV2
TGTGCCAGCAGTGGATGGGACCGCAATCAGCCCCAGCATTTT
CASSGWDRNQPQHF
>TRBJ1-2|NA|NA|TRBV7-9
TGTGCCAGCAGACTAACGACAGCCAACTATGGCTACACCTTC
CASRLTTANYGYTF
>TRBJ1-1|NA|NA|TRBV11-2
TGTGCCAGCAGCTCATTCCGGCGGAAGATGAACACTGAAGCTTTCTTT
CASSSFRRKMNTEAFF
>TRBJ1-4|TRBD1|NA|TRBV30
TGTGCCTGGAGTACCCATCAGGGGGCGAGACTGTTTTTT
CAWSTHQGARLFF
>TRBJ1-3|NA|once|TRBV7-9
TGTGCCAGCAGCTCAACAGGGTTTTCGGGAAACACCATATATTTT
CASSSTGFSGNTIYF
>TRBJ1-4|NA|NA|TRBV10-3
TGTGCCATCAGTGAACATGGGGAGGGTGAAAAACTGTTTTTT
CAISEHGEGEKLFF
>TRBJ2-2|TRBD2|NA|TRBV5-6
TGTGCCAGCAGCGGGGGGACTAGCGGGAACACCGGGGAGCTGTTTTTT
CASSGGTSGNTGELFF
>TRBJ2-7|TRBD2|NA|TRBV4-2
TGTGCCAGCAGCCAAGCCTTAGCGGGAGGGGCCGAGCAGTACTTC
CASSQALAGGAEQYF
>TRBJ2-7|TRBD1|NA|TRBV11-2
TGTGCCAGCAGCCAGACAGGGCGGCGCTCCTACGAGCAGTACTTC
CASSQTGRRSYEQYF
>TRBJ2-5|NA|NA|TRBV6-1
TGTGCCAGCAGTGAAGGCCTAAACTTCCAAGAGACCCAGTACTTC
CASSEGLNFQETQYF
>TRBJ2-1|TRBD1|NA|TRBV5-1
TGCGCCAGCAGTCGGGACAGCTCGAGCTCCTACAATGAGCAGTTCTTC
CASSRDSSSSYNEQFF
>TRBJ1-1|NA|NA|TRBV30
TGTGCCTGGAGTCCATGGACAGAACTTACAGCCTGGAACACTGAAGCTTTCTTT
CAWSPWTELTAWNTEAFF
>TRBJ2-3|TRBD2|NA|TRBV7-9
TGTGCCAGCACCTGGACTAGCGGGGTCGGAGATACGCAGTATTTT
CASTWTSGVGDTQYF
>TRBJ2-5|NA|NA|TRBV6-6
TGTGCCAGCAGTTACTCCCGGAACCAAGAGACCCAGTACTTC
CASSYSRNQETQYF
>TRBJ2-1|NA|NA|TRBV5-4
TGTGCCAGCAGCTTGGTCTCCTACAATGAGCAGTTCTTC
CASSLVSYNEQFF
>TRBJ2-7|TRBD1|NA|TRBV27
TGTGCCAGCAGCCTTAGACAGGGGGCCCACGAGCAGTACTTC
CASSLRQGAHEQYF
>TRBJ1-2|NA|NA|TRBV6-1
TGTGCCAGCAGTGAGAATGGGATCAGTGGCTACACCTTC
CASSENGISGYTF
>TRBJ1-6|NA|NA|TRBV5-1
TGCGCCAGCAGCTCGTCAGGACACACCCAAGCCCTCCACTTT
CASSSSGHTQALHF
>TRBJ1-4|TRBD1|NA|TRBV6-5
TGTGCCAGCAGGGGACAGGGGAACGAAAAACTGTTTTTT
CASRGQGNEKLFF